This record concerns one T cell receptor (beta chain) sequence. This sample is drawn from a study of blood T cell repertoires in COVID-19. Looking at the study overall: The United States, Italy and Spain were the sources of the acute and convalescent COVID-19 samples. T cells, B-cell-depleted T cells, or PBMCs provided the cDNA or gDNA that served as material.

Only in-frame clones appear in the TCRdb table, and some are missing; sequencing was by immunoSEQ multiplex PCR. The table has fewer than 250,000 clones, approximately 87% seen once; the top ten hold 0.78%. The CDR3 is 15 residues long. The V gene lost 1 base and the J gene lost 7 bases, with 13 bases spanning the gap. From germline, CDR1 is SGHDN and CDR2 FVKESK. The TCR was taken from a woman in her 70s with acute or convalescent COVID-19. The chain is built from TRBV14 and TRBJ1-4; no firm D call. The sample taken for sequencing was peripheral blood. The CDR3 sequence is CASSQGAVAFEKLFF. The CDR3 DNA reads TGTGCCAGCAGCCAAGGGGCCGTCGCGTTTGAAAAACTGTTTTTT.